The subject of this entry is one T cell receptor beta chain. Antigen specificity is unknown. This entry comes from a study of OX40 agonist ivuxolimab in advanced cancers. About the research overall: Participants, 82.7% male, averaged roughly 55 years of age, ranging from 23 to 79. Among those treated, three patients had partial responses, one with hepatocellular carcinoma and two with cutaneous melanoma. The study, taken as a whole, reports: Mean expanded clone counts were higher in CD8+ than CD4+ T cells.

V was pared by 2 bases and J by 2 bases, with 6 bases between. The germline gives CDR1 MNHNS, CDR2 SASEGT. This CDR3 region has 13 residues. Assay: immunoSEQ multiplex PCR; the TCRdb copy retains only in-frame clones and omits some. Of more than 45,000 clones in the sample, 80% to 90% were seen once. The specimen was CD4+ or CD8+ T cells sorted from blood, collected in a trial of the OX40 agonist ivuxolimab. The origin of this receptor is an adult with an advanced solid tumor such as melanoma, head and neck, liver or kidney cancer. The rearrangement uses TRBV6-1 and TRBJ1-1; no reliable D call. CDR3 coding DNA: TGTGCCAGCAGTGAACACATAAACACTGAAGCTTTCTTT. This codes for CASSEHINTEAFF.